Listed below are T cell receptor beta chains from one sample, sequenced in a study of cytomegalovirus exposure and HLA in healthy donors. The protocol was immunoSEQ multiplex PCR, while the TCRdb copy is restricted to in-frame clones and leaves out a portion. The table includes over 130,000 clones, approximately 85% detected once. The source material was PBMCs. These receptors were taken from a woman aged 40 to 50 in good health and CMV-seronegative. CDR3s include the opening cysteine and the closing phenylalanine or tryptophan. D genes are given only for firm matches.

d_gene: TRBD2
len: 15
v_gene: TRBV27
CDR3aa: CASRKLAGGRETQYF

d_gene: NA
len: 13
v_gene: TRBV2
CDR3aa: CASSVRGYNEQFF

d_gene: TRBD1
len: 16
v_gene: TRBV5-4
CDR3aa: CASSRLTGANTGELFF

d_gene: NA
len: 15
v_gene: TRBV10-3
CDR3aa: CAISESMVQDYGYTF

d_gene: NA
len: 14
v_gene: TRBV7-6
CDR3aa: CASSPLWNTGELFF

d_gene: NA
len: 15
v_gene: TRBV29-1
CDR3aa: CSVVVTGLRKETQYF

d_gene: TRBD1
len: 14
v_gene: TRBV5-4
CDR3aa: CASSGTGLNTEAFF

d_gene: NA
len: 13
v_gene: TRBV5-1
CDR3aa: CASSGPSTTEAFF

d_gene: TRBD1
len: 15
v_gene: TRBV19
CDR3aa: CASSALGQGHQPQHF

d_gene: NA
len: 15
v_gene: TRBV5-5
CDR3aa: CASSRDLLAKNIQYF

d_gene: NA
len: 15
v_gene: TRBV27
CDR3aa: CASSPRGGANYGYTF